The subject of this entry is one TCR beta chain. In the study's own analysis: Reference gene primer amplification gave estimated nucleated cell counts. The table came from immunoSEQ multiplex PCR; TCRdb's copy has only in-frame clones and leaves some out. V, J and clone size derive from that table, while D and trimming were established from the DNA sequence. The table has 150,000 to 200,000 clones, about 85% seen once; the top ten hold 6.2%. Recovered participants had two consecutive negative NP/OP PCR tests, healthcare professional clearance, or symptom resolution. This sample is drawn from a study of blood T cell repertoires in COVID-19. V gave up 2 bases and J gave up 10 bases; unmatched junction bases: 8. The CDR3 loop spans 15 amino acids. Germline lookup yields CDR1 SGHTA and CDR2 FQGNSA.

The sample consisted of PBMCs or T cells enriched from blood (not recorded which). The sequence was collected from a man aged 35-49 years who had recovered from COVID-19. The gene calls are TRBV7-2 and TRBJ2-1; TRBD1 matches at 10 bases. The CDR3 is CASSLYGDRGGEQFF. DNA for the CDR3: TGTGCCAGCAGCTTATATGGGGACAGGGGAGGCGAGCAGTTCTTC.